A single T cell receptor beta chain is shown here with its context. There is no known antigen for this receptor. The CDR3 goes from the cysteine to the phenylalanine over 14 residues. The DNA is not on file. Sequencing relied on an Illumina HiSeq 2000. 5'RACE template switching, by which a universal primer site and unique molecular identifiers were added, was used to make TCR beta cDNA libraries. cDNA synthesis was primed from the TCR beta constant segment and was followed by two successive PCR amplification steps. In the authors' own workflow: MIGEC was used to demultiplex reads and group reads by UMI, and MiTCR was used to assemble and quantify clonotypes. To exclude erroneous sequences, any TCR cDNA sequence not supported by at least two reads was discarded. The tcR package was used for downstream repertoire analysis, and clonotypes were matched across fractions by CDR3 nucleotide sequence plus V segment. VDJmatch was used to annotate antigen specificity against VDJdb, with one amino acid substitution in CDR3 permitted. Reprocessed by TCRdb, the reads give a single entry per CDR3 protein sequence, without DNA. The V and J calls were not made by the authors but by TCRdb's processing. For this sample, the table gives about 460,000 distinct CDR3 sequences. The biggest ten clones account for almost 1.5% of the sample.

These data belong to a study of T cells expressing NK-cell markers (dated by TCRdb to 2018 to 2020). Background on the whole study: About 8 donors provided sorted CD3+CD56+NKG2C+, CD3+CD56+NKG2C- and CD3+CD56-NKG2C+ T-cell subsets, whose TCR beta-chain repertoires were profiled. Seven of the eight sequenced donors were HCMV-seropositive and one was HCMV-seronegative. Randomly selected healthy volunteers, three men and five women, were used as the eight sequenced donors. The libraries were sequenced on Illumina HiSeq 2000/2500, MiSeq or NextSeq, producing 2 x 150 bp reads.

To determine HCMV serostatus, a commercial ELISA kit was used to detect HCMV-specific IgG in serum. Peripheral blood mononuclear cells were isolated from blood by Ficoll density gradient centrifugation. General conclusions and limits of the study: For several donors, the dominant CD3+CD56+NKG2C+ clonotypes were among the top 10 CD8+ clonotypes and accounted for roughly 1.0-7.5% of CD8+ T cells. Those dominant clonotypes were again the most abundant among CD3+CD56-NKG2C+ cells in a handful of donors, at about 28.3-65%. Whether the expanded NKG2C-expressing T cell clones were specific for HCMV antigens remained unclear.

Recombination linked TRBV12-3 or TRBV12-4 to TRBJ2-3. Sequencing input: blood T cells: a sorted CD56 or NKG2C T cell subset, CD4+ or CD8+ T cells, or bulk PBMC T cells (not recorded which). The receptor's source is a woman aged 45-65 years in good health. Donor details come from another sample of the same person, matched by shared clones. The CDR3 reads as follows: CASRLADHTDTQYF.